This T cell receptor beta chain was captured by sequencing in a study of response to subunit inactivated influenza vaccine. This clonotype has a handful of counts. Its cognate antigen is unknown. V gave up 4 bases and J gave up 4 bases, with 5 bases separating them. The CDR3 extends over 11 amino acids. Per the germline V gene, CDR1 is SGDLS and CDR2 is YYNGEE. General observations from the study: Few new T cells, the authors suggested, are recruited by each seasonal influenza vaccination.

TCRdb processed the RT-PCR reads anew with MiXCR; each CDR3 protein has one entry. The sample includes hundreds of thousands of distinct CDR3 sequences, about a fifth of them seen just once. This material consisted of PBMCs from blood, taken about 5 days after vaccination. The clonotype comes from a man aged 45-65 years who received an inactivated influenza vaccine. The gene calls are TRBV9 and TRBJ2-5, with D unresolved. CDR3 DNA: TGTGCCAGCAGCAAGGGAGAGACCCAGTACTTC. Translated: CASSKGETQYF.